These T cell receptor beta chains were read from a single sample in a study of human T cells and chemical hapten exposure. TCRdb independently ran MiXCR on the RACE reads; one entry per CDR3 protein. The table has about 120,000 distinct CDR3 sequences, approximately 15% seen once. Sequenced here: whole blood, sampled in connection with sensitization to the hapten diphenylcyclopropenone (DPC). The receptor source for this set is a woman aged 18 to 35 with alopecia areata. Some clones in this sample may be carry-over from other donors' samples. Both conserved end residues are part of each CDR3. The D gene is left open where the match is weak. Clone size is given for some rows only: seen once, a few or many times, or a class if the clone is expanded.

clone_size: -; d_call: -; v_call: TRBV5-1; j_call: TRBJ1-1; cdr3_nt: TGCGCCAGCAGCTTGGTAGCGGGTACTGAAGCTTTCTTT; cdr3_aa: CASSLVAGTEAFF
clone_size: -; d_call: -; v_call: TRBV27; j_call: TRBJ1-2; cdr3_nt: TGTGCCAGCAGTCGTGGCTCGGTGGGCTATGGCTACACCTTC; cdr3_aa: CASSRGSVGYGYTF
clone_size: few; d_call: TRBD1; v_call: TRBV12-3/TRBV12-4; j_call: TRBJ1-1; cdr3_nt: TGTGCCAGCAGTTTAGGGGACAGGGCGGAAGCTTTCTTT; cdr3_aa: CASSLGDRAEAFF
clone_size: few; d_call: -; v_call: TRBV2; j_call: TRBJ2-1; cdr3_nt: TGTGCCAGCAGTGAAGCCGGGACACCCGTAGAGGAGTTCTTC; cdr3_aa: CASSEAGTPVEEFF
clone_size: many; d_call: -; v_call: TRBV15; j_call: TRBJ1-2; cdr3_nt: TGTGCCACCAGCAGAGATTTTGGGGAGGGTGGCTACACCTTC; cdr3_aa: CATSRDFGEGGYTF
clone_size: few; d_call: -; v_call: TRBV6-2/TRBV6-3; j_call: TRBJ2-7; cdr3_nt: TGTGCCAGCAGTTACTCCGCACAATTGGGGGAGCAGTACTTC; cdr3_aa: CASSYSAQLGEQYF
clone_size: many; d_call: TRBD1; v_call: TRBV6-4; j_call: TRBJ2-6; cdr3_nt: TGTGCCAGCAGTCCATCCCCGGGACAGGGTGGTCTCGGGGCCAACGTCCTGACTTTC; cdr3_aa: CASSPSPGQGGLGANVLTF
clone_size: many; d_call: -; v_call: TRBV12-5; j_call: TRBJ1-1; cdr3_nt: TGTGCTAGTGGTTTGGGGACATTGGAAGCTTTCTTT; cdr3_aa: CASGLGTLEAFF
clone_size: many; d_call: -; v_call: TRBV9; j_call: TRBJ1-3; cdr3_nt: TGTGCCAGCAGCTTACGGGGGGCTATTGGAAACACCATATATTTT; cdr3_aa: CASSLRGAIGNTIYF
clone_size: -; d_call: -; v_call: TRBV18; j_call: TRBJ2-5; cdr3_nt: TGTGCCAGCTCACCGGGCTATGAGACCCAGTACTTC; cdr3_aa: CASSPGYETQYF
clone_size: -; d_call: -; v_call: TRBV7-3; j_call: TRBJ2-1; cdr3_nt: TGTGCCAGCAGCTTAAGAAGAGGGGATGAGCAGTTCTTC; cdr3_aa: CASSLRRGDEQFF
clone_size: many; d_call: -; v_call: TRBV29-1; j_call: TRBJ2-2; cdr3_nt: TGCAGCGTTGAAGATCCATTACAGCCACTAAACACCGGGGAGCTGTTTTTT; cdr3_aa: CSVEDPLQPLNTGELFF
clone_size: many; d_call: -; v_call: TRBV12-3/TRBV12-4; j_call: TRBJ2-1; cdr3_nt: TGTGCCAGCAAAGTGGGCTCCTACAATGAGCAGTTCTTC; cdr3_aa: CASKVGSYNEQFF
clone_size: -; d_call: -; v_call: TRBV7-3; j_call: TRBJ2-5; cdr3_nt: TGTGCCAGCAGCTTATTCGGCGGGTCCCAAGAGACCCAGTACTTC; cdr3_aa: CASSLFGGSQETQYF